What follows describes a single T cell receptor (beta chain). Its antigen is not known. This specimen belongs to a study of PD-L1 blockade in urothelial cancer. Study context: Patients with male sex and bladder-origin urothelial cancer accounted for about 85% of the roughly 29 enrolled. Reported median T cell count for blood samples was 120,000 to 150,000.

This CDR3 has 13 residues. The germline V gene has CDR1 SSHAT and CDR2 FNYEAQ (reference sequence). The V gene lost 0 bases and the J gene lost 8 bases, with 8 bases spanning the gap. Study findings and constraints: Blood TCR clonality below the median before treatment was a predictor of better survival.

The method was immunoSEQ multiplex PCR; TCRdb's version includes in-frame clones alone and lacks a portion of them. The sample contains approximately 91,000 clones, approximately 87% of which appear only once. Time point of the sample: peripheral blood 6 weeks after treatment start. Sequenced here: PBMCs, sampled around atezolizumab (anti-PD-L1) treatment. The receptor's source is a man in his sixties or seventies with urothelial cancer. This chain joins TRBV7-7 and TRBJ2-1; D unresolved. This CDR3 is CASSLALRDEQFF. The CDR3 bases are TGTGCCAGCAGCTTAGCGCTACGGGATGAGCAGTTCTTC.